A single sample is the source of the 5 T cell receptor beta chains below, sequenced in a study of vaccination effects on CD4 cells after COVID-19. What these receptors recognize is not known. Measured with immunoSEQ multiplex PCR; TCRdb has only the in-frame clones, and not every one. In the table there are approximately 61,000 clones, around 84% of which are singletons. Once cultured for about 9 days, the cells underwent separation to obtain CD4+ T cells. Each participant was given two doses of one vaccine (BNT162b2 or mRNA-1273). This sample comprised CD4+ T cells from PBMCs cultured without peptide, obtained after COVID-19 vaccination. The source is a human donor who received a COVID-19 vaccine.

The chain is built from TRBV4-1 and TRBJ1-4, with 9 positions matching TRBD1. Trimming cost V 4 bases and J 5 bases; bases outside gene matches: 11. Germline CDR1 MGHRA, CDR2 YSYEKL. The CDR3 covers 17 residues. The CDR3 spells CASSRSGQGRINEKLFF. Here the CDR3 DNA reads TGCGCCAGCAGCCGCTCGGGACAGGGAAGGATCAATGAAAAACTGTTTTTT.

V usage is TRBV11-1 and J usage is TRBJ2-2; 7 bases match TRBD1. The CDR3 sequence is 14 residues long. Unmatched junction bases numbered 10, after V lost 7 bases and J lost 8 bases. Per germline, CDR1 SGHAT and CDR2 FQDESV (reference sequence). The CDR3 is CASTLTGPAGELFF. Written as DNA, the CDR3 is TGTGCCAGCACCCTGACAGGGCCCGCGGGGGAGCTGTTTTTT.

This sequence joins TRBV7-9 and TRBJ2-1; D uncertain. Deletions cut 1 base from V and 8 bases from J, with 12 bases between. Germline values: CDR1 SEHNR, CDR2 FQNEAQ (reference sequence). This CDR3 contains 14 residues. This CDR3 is CASSLVVAVHEQFF. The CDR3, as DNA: TGTGCCAGCAGCTTAGTTGTGGCGGTCCATGAGCAGTTCTTC.

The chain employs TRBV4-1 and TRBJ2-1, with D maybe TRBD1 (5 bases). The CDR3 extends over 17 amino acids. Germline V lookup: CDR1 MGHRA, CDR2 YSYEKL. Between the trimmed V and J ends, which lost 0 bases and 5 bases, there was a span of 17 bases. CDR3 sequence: CASSQDHRGITDNEQFF. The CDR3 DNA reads TGCGCCAGCAGCCAAGATCATAGGGGAATAACGGACAATGAGCAGTTCTTC.

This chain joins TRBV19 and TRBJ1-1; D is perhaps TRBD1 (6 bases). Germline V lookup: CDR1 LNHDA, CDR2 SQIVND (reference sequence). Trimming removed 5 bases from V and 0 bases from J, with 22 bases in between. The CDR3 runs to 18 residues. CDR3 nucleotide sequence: TGTGCCAGTAGTCTGGGCTGGCGGGGGCGGCGAATGAACACTGAAGCTTTCTTT. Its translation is CASSLGWRGRRMNTEAFF. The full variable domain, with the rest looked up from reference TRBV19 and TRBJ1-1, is DGGITQSPKYLFRKEGQNVTLSCEQNLNHDAMYWYRQDPGQGLRLIYYSQIVNDFQKGDIAEGYSVSREKKESFPLTVTSAQKNPTAFYLCASSLGWRGRRMNTEAFFGQGTRLTVV.